This T cell receptor beta chain was recovered during a study of T cells after yellow fever vaccination. Whole-study results and caveats: The CD4 and CD8 compartments had a small share of their clonotypes in common.

This CDR3 contains 15 residues. The ends lost 1 base at V and 5 bases at J; junction bases unmatched: 3. Germline CDR1 and CDR2: SGHVS and FNYEAQ. A single record per CDR3 protein comes from TCRdb applying MiXCR to the 5' RACE reads. The table has 300,000 or so distinct CDR3 sequences, almost 4% seen once; the top ten hold 24%. About this clonotype: Antigen specificity is unknown.

The rearrangement links TRBV7-6 to TRBJ1-1; 11 positions agree with TRBD1. Sequencing used PBMCs, obtained 5 days after the yellow fever booster vaccination. The source of this sequence is a man younger than 35 who received the YFV17D yellow fever vaccine. Written as DNA, the CDR3 is TGTGCCAGCAGCTTAGATGGGACAGGGGGAACTGAAGCTTTCTTT. Amino acids: CASSLDGTGGTEAFF.